This T cell receptor beta chain stems from a study of cytomegalovirus exposure and HLA in healthy donors. It was healthy bone marrow donors who served as donors. The CDR3 runs to 16 residues. Trimming removed 4 bases from V and 7 bases from J; junction bases left unmatched: 10. Germline values: CDR1 MNHEY, CDR2 SMNVEV (reference sequence). PCR employed 60 Vbeta and 13 Jbeta primers. The protocol was immunoSEQ multiplex PCR, while the TCRdb copy is restricted to in-frame clones and leaves out a portion. The sample shows under 200,000 clones, 79% of them seen only once. Material for sequencing was PBMCs. The chain recombines TRBV27 with TRBJ2-2; 9 bases are a match to TRBD1. The TCR comes from a woman between 50 and 59 years old in good health and CMV-seronegative. CDR3 sequence reads: CASSSSRDRVSGELFF. CDR3 in DNA: TGTGCCAGCAGTTCTTCCAGGGACAGGGTGAGCGGGGAGCTGTTTTTT.